The rows below give T cell receptor beta chains drawn from one sample of a study of identifying expanded T cells in peripheral blood. Profiling relied on immunoSEQ multiplex PCR, and the TCRdb table lists in-frame clones only, not all of them. The sample has fewer than 80,000 clones, approximately 83% seen once; the top ten hold about 19%. The specimen was blood. The receptors originated from a person between 18 and 75 years old in good health. Both conserved end residues are part of each CDR3. The D gene is left open where the match is weak. For some rows the clone size is stated as once, few or many, or as a class when expanded; others skip it.

>.|.|TRBJ2-7|TRBV5-1
CASSLGTKSSEQYF
TGCGCCAGCAGCTTGGGGACAAAGTCGAGCGAGCAGTACTTC
>TRBD2|.|TRBJ2-1|TRBV5-1
CASSLVAGGRLNEQFF
TGCGCCAGCAGCTTGGTAGCGGGGGGTCGTTTGAATGAGCAGTTCTTC
>.|.|TRBJ1-5|TRBV4-1
CASSHESLGLQHF
TGCGCCAGCAGCCACGAGTCTTTGGGACTCCAGCATTTT
>.|.|TRBJ2-7|TRBV29-1
CSVGALGGSEQYF
TGCAGCGTTGGCGCCTTAGGGGGAAGCGAGCAGTACTTC
>.|.|TRBJ2-5|TRBV7-2
CASSLQFGGAETQYF
TGTGCCAGCAGCTTACAGTTCGGGGGCGCGGAGACCCAGTACTTC
>.|few|TRBJ2-7|TRBV4-1
CASSQDVNNF
TGCGCCAGCAGCCAAGATGTCAACAACTTC
>.|.|TRBJ2-7|TRBV5-8
CASSPLFPYF
TGTGCCAGCAGCCCCTTGTTCCCGTACTTC
>TRBD1|few|TRBJ1-2|TRBV19
CASTVGTGNGYTF
TGTGCCAGTACCGTAGGGACAGGGAACGGCTACACCTTC
>.|.|TRBJ2-5|TRBV5-6
CASSLKETQYF
TGTGCCAGCAGCTTGAAAGAGACCCAGTACTTC
>.|.|TRBJ2-1|TRBV5-4
CASSFPGSNNEQFF
TGTGCCAGCAGCTTCCCCGGATCTAACAATGAGCAGTTCTTC